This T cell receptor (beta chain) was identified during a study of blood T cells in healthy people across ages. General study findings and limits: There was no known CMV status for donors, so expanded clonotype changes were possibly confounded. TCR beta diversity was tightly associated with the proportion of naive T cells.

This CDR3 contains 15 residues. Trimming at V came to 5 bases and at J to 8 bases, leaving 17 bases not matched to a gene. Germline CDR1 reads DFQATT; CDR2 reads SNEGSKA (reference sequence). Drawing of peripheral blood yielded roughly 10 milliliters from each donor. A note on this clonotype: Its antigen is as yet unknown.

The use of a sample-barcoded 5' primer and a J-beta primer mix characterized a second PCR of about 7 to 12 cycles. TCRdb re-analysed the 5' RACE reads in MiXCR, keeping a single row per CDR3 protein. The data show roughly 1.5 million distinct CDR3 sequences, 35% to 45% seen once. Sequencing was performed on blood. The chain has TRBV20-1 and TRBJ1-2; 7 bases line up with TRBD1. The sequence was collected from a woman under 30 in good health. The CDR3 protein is CSAFPRQGRFEGYTF. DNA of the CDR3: TGCAGTGCTTTTCCCAGACAGGGACGATTCGAGGGCTACACCTTC.